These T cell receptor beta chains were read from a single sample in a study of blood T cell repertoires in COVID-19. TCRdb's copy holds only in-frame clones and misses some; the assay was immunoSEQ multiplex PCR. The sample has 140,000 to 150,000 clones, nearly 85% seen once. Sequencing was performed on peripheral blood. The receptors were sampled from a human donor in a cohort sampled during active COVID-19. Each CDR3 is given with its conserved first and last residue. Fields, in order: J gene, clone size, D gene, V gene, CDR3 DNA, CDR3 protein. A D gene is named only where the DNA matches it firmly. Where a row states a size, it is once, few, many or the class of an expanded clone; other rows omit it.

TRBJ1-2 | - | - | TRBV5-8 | TGTGCCGGATCGCCTACGGGCTATGGCTACACCTTC | CAGSPTGYGYTF
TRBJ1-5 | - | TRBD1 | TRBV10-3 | TGTGCCATCAGTGTTGAAGGGGGCCTTCAGCCCCAGCATTTT | CAISVEGGLQPQHF
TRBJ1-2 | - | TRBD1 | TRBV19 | TGTGCCAGTACCGCCGGACAGGTATCGGACTATGGCTACACCTTC | CASTAGQVSDYGYTF
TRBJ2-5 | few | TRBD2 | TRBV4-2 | TGTGCCAGCAGCCAAGAGGGAGGGCGAGAGACCCAGTACTTC | CASSQEGGRETQYF
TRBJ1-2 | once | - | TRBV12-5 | TGTGCTAGTGGTTTGGTACAGGGTACCTCGCTCTATGGCTACACCTTC | CASGLVQGTSLYGYTF
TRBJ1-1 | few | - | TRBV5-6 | TGTGCCAGCAGCTTAGGACAAGTTGAAGCTTTCTTT | CASSLGQVEAFF
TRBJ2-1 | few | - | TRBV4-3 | TGCGCCAGCAGCCAAGATGGGAGACGAAATGAGCAGTTCTTC | CASSQDGRRNEQFF
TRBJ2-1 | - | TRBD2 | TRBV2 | TGTGCCAGCACACAAGGGACTAGCGTTGGCAATGAGCAGTTCTTC | CASTQGTSVGNEQFF
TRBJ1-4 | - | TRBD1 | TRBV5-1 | TGCGCCAGCAGCGTGTCGGGACAGGGGAATGAAAAACTGTTTTTT | CASSVSGQGNEKLFF
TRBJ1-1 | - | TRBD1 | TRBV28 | TGTGCCAGCAGTTTGGGACAGGTTATCGAAGCTTTCTTT | CASSLGQVIEAFF
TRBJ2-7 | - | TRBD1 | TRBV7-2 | TGTGCCAGCAGCCACGGACAGGGCAACTACGAGCAGTACTTC | CASSHGQGNYEQYF
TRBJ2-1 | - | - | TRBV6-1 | TGTGCCAGCAGTGAAGAGCCAGCGTCTAGCAAGTTCTTC | CASSEEPASSKFF
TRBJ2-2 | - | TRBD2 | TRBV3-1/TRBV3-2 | TGTGCCAGCAGCCAACGGACTAGCGGGAGCTCCGGGGAGCTGTTTTTT | CASSQRTSGSSGELFF
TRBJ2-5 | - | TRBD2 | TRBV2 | TGTGCCAGCACTAGGACTAGCGGGCTCATGGGAGAGACCCAGTACTTC | CASTRTSGLMGETQYF
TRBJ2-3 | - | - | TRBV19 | TGTGCCAGTAGTATCCAGCGGGGCACAGATACGCAGTATTTT | CASSIQRGTDTQYF
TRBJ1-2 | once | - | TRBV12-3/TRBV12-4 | TGTGCCAGCAGTTCTGGAGATTTGGTGGGCTACACCTTC | CASSSGDLVGYTF
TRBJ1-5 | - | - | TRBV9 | TGTGCCAGCAGCGTAGATTTGGAGCAGCCCCAGCATTTT | CASSVDLEQPQHF
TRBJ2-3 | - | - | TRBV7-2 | TGTGCCAGCAGCGTCTCTAGCCGAAGCACAGATACGCAGTATTTT | CASSVSSRSTDTQYF
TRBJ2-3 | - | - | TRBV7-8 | TGTGCCAGCAGCTTAGGGGGGGCAGATACGCAGTATTTT | CASSLGGADTQYF
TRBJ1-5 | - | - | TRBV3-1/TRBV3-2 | TGTGCCAGCAGCCAAGATGGGGGGTACAATCAGCCCCAGCATTTT | CASSQDGGYNQPQHF
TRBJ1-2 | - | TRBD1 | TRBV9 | TGTGCCAGCAGCGTAGCTGAGACAGGGGGTTACTATTATGGCTACACCTTC | CASSVAETGGYYYGYTF
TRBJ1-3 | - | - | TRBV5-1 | TGCGCCAGCAGCTTGGAAGGGGTTACCTCGGGAAACACCATATATTTT | CASSLEGVTSGNTIYF
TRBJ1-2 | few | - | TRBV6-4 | TGTGCCAGCATCCGAAGAGATATCCCTAACTATGGCTACACCTTC | CASIRRDIPNYGYTF
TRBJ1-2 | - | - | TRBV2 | TGTGCCAGCAGTGAAGCGCGTGGTGGAGGGTATGGCTACACCTTC | CASSEARGGGYGYTF
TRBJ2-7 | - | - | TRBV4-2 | TGTGCCAGCAGCCAAGTAGGACAGAGCTCCTACGAGCAGTACTTC | CASSQVGQSSYEQYF
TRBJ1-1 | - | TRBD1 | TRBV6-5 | TGTGCCAGCAAAGGGACAGCCAACACTGAAGCTTTCTTT | CASKGTANTEAFF
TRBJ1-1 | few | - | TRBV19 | TGTGCCAGTAGTATCCGACAGAACACTGAAGCTTTCTTT | CASSIRQNTEAFF
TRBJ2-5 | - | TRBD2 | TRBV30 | TGTGCCTGGAGTGCGAAAGGCGGGGGGGGAGAGACCCAGTACTTC | CAWSAKGGGGETQYF
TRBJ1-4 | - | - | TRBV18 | TGTGCCAGCTCACAGATGGATTTTGCAGGAAAACTGTTTTTT | CASSQMDFAGKLFF
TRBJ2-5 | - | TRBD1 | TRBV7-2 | TGTGCCAGCAGCGTGGACAGGTACCAAGAGACCCAGTACTTC | CASSVDRYQETQYF
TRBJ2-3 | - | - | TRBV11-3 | TGTGCCAGCAGCTTAGAAGCCGGACAACCTAGCACAGATACGCAGTATTTT | CASSLEAGQPSTDTQYF
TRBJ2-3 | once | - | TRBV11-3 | TGTGCCAGCAGCCCACCGGGGTGGGGGCCCACAGATACGCAGTATTTT | CASSPPGWGPTDTQYF
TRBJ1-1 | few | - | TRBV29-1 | TGCAGCGACTCGGGAGTTTCGGCTTTCTTT | CSDSGVSAFF
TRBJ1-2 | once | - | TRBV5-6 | TGTGCCAGCAGCTTCACAGGGAACTATGGCTACACCTTC | CASSFTGNYGYTF
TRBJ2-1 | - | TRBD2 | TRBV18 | TGTGCCAGCTCGCCCGGACTAGTCAGCGATGAGCAGTTCTTC | CASSPGLVSDEQFF
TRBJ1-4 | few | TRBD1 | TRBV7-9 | TGTGCCAGCAGCCGAGGGGGCAGCACGGAAAAACTGTTTTTT | CASSRGGSTEKLFF
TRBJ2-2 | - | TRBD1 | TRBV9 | TGTGCCAGCAGCTTTTCCGGGACAGGATACACCGGGGAGCTGTTTTTT | CASSFSGTGYTGELFF
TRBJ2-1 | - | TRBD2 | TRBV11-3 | TGTGCCAGCCGAACTAGCGGAACCTTCAATGAGCAGTTCTTC | CASRTSGTFNEQFF
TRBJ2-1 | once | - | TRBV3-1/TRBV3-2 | TGTGCCAGCAGTCCGGACTTAGCAGGCAATGAGCAGTTCTTC | CASSPDLAGNEQFF
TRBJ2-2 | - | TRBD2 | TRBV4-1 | TGCGCCAGCAGCCAAGAGGGACTACCCCACACCGGGGAGCTGTTTTTT | CASSQEGLPHTGELFF
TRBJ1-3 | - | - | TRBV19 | TGTGCCAGTAGTATCTTCCAGACAGGCTCTGGAAACACCATATATTTT | CASSIFQTGSGNTIYF
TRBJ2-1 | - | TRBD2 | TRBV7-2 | TGTGCCAGCAGCTTAGGTAGCGGGAGGGCCATATATGAGCAGTTCTTC | CASSLGSGRAIYEQFF
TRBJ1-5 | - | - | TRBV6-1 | TGTGCCAGCAGTGAACTAGGTTTGAATCAGCCCCAGCATTTT | CASSELGLNQPQHF
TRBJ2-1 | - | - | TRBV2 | TGTGCCAGCAGTGAGAGAGGGGGTAAGGGCAATGAGCAGTTCTTC | CASSERGGKGNEQFF
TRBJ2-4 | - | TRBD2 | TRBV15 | TGTGCCACCAGCAACAGACTAGCGGGAGGTGGTGACATTCAGTACTTC | CATSNRLAGGGDIQYF
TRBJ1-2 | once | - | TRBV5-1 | TGCGCCAGCAGCTTGGCGTCGTTATATGGCTACACCTTC | CASSLASLYGYTF
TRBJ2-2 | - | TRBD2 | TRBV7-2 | TGTGCCAGCAGCCGCAGCGGGGGGAACGGGGAGCTGTTTTTT | CASSRSGGNGELFF
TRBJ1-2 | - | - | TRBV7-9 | TGTGCCAGCATCCTTGGAGGGAGCGATGGCTACACCTTC | CASILGGSDGYTF
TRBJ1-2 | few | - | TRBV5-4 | TGTGCCAGCAGCCGGGACACCTATGGCTACACCTTC | CASSRDTYGYTF
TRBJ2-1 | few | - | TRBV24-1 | TGTGCCACCAGTGACCCCTCTGATAGAAAGCAGTTCTTC | CATSDPSDRKQFF
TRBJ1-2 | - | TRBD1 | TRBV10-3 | TGTGCCATCAGTGATTCCGACAGGGGATATGGCTACACCTTC | CAISDSDRGYGYTF
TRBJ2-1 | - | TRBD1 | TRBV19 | TGTGCCAGTCGCCACACAGGGGGCCAATACAATGAGCAGTTCTTC | CASRHTGGQYNEQFF
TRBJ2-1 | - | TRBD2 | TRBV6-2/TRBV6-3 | TGTGCCAGCAGTTACTCGACTAGCGGGAGGGCTCGGGAGCAGTTCTTC | CASSYSTSGRAREQFF
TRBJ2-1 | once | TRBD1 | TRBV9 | TGTGCCAGCAGCGCCACCGGGACAGTCTACAATGAGCAGTTCTTC | CASSATGTVYNEQFF
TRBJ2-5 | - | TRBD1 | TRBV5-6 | TGTGCCAGCAGCTTGGTAAGGGGACAGTACCAAGAGACCCAGTACTTC | CASSLVRGQYQETQYF
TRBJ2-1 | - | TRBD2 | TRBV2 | TGTGCCAGCAGTGATTGGCTAGCGGGGGGCCTGGAGCAGTTCTTC | CASSDWLAGGLEQFF
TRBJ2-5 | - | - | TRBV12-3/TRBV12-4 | TGTGCCAGCAGTTCGGGCAGGGGTAAGACCCAGTACTTC | CASSSGRGKTQYF
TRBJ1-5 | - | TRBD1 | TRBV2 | TGTGCCAGCAGCCAGGGACAGGGGACCCGGCCCCAGCATTTT | CASSQGQGTRPQHF
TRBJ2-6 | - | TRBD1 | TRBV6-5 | TGTGCCAGCAGTTACGGGACAGTCTCTGGGGCCAACGTCCTGACTTTC | CASSYGTVSGANVLTF
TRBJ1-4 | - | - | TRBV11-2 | TGTGCCAGCAGCTTAGAGGGGAGGGGCGTTAGTGAAAAACTGTTTTTT | CASSLEGRGVSEKLFF